This T cell receptor (beta chain) comes out of a study of monozygotic twins with inflammatory bowel disease. To note about this clonotype: Its antigen is still unknown.

Template switching incorporated UMIs with a 6-nucleotide sample barcode. Reprocessing the 5' RACE reads, TCRdb reports a single entry for every CDR3 protein and omits DNA. The sample spans fewer than 450,000 distinct CDR3 sequences; the ten largest clones claim approximately 2.4%. Regarding the study as a whole: Neither one strong signal nor one clonotype associated with IBD was supported. Repertoires of patients may have been made more variable by differing immunosuppressive treatments. Clonotypes shared with others were fewer in IBD patients than in healthy twins, especially with disease activity.

The specimen was blood. The clonotype originates from a human donor with ulcerative colitis or Crohn's disease, or a healthy co-twin of an affected twin (not recorded which).

The CDR3 reads CASSQPKSQPQHF. The V call is TRBV4-2, the J call TRBJ1-5. From germline, CDR1 is LGHNA and CDR2 YNFKEQ. The CDR3 covers 13 residues.